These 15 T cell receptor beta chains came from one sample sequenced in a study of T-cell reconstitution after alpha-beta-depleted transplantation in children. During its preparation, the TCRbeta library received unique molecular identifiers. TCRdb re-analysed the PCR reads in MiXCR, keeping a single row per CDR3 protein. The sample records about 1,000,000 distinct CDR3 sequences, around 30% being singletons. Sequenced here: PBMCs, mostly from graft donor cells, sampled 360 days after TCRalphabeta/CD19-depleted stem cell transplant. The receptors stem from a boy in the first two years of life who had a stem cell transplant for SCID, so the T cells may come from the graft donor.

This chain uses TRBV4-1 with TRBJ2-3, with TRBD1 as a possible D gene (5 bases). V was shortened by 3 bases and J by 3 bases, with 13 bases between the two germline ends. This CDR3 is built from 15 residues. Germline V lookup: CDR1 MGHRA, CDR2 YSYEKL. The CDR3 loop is CASSHGASGTDTQYF. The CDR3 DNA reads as TGCGCCAGCAGCCACGGTGCTTCAGGGACAGATACGCAGTATTTT.

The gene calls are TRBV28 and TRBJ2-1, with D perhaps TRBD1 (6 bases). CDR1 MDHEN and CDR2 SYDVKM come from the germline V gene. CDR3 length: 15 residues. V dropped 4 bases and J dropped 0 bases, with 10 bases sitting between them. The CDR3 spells CASSSNRDSYNEQFF. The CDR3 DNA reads TGTGCCAGCAGTTCGAACAGGGACTCCTACAATGAGCAGTTCTTC.

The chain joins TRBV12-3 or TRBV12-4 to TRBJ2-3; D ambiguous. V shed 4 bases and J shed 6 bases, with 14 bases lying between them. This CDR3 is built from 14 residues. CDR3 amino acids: CASSWNVGSDTQYF. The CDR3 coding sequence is TGTGCCAGCAGTTGGAATGTGGGTTCGGATACGCAGTATTTT.

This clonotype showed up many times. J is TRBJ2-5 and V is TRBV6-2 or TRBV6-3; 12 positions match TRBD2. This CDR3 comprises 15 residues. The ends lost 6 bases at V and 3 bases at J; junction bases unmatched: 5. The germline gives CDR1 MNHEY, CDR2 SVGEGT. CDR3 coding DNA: TGTGCCAGCAGCCGATCTAGCGGGGGGGAAGAGACCCAGTACTTC. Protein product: CASSRSSGGEETQYF.

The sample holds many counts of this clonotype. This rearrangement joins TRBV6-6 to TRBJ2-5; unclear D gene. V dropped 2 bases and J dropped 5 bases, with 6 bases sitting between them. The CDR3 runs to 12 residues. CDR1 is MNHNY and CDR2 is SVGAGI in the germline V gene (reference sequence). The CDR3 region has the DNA TGTGCCAGCAGTTACGATTGGGAGACCCAGTACTTC. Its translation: CASSYDWETQYF.

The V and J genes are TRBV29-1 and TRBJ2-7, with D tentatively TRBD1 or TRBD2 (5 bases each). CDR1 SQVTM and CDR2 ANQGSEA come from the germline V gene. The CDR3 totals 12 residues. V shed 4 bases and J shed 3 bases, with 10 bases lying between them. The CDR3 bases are TGCAGCGTTGTGGGACGGAACTACGAGCAGTACTTC. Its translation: CSVVGRNYEQYF.

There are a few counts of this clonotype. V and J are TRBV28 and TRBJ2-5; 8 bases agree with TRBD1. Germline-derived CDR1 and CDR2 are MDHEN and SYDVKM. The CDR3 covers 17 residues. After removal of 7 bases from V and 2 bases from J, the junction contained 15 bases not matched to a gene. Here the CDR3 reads CASNDPGQVKIQETQYF. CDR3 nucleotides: TGTGCCAGCAATGATCCGGGACAGGTGAAAATACAAGAGACCCAGTACTTC. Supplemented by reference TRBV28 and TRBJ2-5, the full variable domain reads DVKVTQSSRYLVKRTGEKVFLECVQDMDHENMFWYRQDPGLGLRLIYFSYDVKMKEKGDIPEGYSVSREKKERFSLILESASTNQTSMYLCASNDPGQVKIQETQYFGPGTRLLVL.

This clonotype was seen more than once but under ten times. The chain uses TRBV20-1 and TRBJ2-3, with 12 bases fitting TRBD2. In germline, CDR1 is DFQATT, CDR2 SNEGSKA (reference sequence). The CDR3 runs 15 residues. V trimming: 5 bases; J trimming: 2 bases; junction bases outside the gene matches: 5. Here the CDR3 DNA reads TGCAGTGCTCTCCTAGCGGGGGGGACCACAGATACGCAGTATTTT. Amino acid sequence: CSALLAGGTTDTQYF.

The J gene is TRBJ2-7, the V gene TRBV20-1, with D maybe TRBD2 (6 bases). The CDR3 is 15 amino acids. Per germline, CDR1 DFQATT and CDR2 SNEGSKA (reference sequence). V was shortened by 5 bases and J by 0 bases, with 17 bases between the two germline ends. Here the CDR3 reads CSAEQLGGNSYEQYF. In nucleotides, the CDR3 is TGCAGTGCTGAACAGCTTGGGGGGAACTCCTACGAGCAGTACTTC.

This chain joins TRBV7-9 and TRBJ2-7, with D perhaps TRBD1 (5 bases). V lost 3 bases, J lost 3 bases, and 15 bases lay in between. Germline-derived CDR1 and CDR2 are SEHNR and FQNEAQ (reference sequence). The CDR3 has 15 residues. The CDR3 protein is CASSFPNTGNYEQYF. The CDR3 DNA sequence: TGTGCCAGCAGCTTCCCTAACACAGGAAACTACGAGCAGTACTTC.

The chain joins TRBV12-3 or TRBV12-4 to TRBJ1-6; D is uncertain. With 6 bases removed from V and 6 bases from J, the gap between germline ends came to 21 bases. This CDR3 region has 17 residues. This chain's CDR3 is CASRPSLALNLNSPLHF. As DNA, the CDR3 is TGTGCCAGCAGACCCTCACTCGCCCTAAACCTTAATTCACCCCTCCACTTT.

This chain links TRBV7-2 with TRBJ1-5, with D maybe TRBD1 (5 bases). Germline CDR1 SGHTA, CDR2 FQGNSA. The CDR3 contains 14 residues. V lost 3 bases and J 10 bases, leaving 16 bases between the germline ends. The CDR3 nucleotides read TGTGCCAGCAGCTTTGCCCACTCAGGGTACCCCCAGCATTTT. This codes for CASSFAHSGYPQHF. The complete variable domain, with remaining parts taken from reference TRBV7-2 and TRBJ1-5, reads GAGVSQSPSNKVTEKGKDVELRCDPISGHTALYWYRQSLGQGLEFLIYFQGNSAPDKSGLPSDRFSAERTGGSVSTLTIQRTQQEDSAVYLCASSFAHSGYPQHFGDGTRLSIL.

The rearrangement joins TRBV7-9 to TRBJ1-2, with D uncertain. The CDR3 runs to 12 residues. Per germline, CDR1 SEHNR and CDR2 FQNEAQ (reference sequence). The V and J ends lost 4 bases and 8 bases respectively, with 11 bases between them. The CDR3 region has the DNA TGTGCCAGCAGCTCGGAATCGGGCGGCTACACCTTC. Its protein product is CASSSESGGYTF.

This chain's CDR3 is CASSVVGTSSNEQFF. The CDR3, as DNA: TGTGCCAGCAGCGTAGTCGGGACTAGCAGTAATGAGCAGTTCTTC. V gene TRBV9 combines with J gene TRBJ2-1; 9 bases map to TRBD2. The CDR3 consists of 15 residues. Germline V lookup: CDR1 SGDLS, CDR2 YYNGEE. With V trimmed by 0 bases and J by 7 bases, 5 bases remained unmatched.

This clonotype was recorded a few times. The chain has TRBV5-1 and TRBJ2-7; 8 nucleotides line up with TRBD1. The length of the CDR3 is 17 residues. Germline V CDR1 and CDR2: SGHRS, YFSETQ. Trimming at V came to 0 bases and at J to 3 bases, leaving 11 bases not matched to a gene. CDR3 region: CASSLGTDRGEVYEQYF. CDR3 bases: TGCGCCAGCAGCTTGGGGACCGACAGGGGAGAGGTCTACGAGCAGTACTTC.